This TCR beta chain was retrieved from a study of blood T cell repertoires in COVID-19 (TCRdb year 2020). Context from the whole study: Collaborator samples came from the United States, Italy and Spain and covered acute and convalescent phases of COVID-19. The material from the prospective study consisted of cDNA or gDNA derived from T cells, B-cell-depleted T cells, or PBMCs. The dataset comprised deeply sampled blood TCRbeta repertoires from subjects exposed to, actively infected with, or recovered from COVID-19. The repertoires were made available in a free public database intended to serve as a resource for research on the immune response to SARS-CoV-2. Samples were obtained from the ongoing ImmuneRACE study (first 160 participants) and from about 1,300 subjects provided by 6 global collaborators. Sample metadata almost always included a de-identified subject ID, COVID-19 status, age in years and sex. HLA class I and class II types, where available, came from metadata supplied by the sample provider rather than from assay-based typing. Overall study outcomes, separate from this receptor: How much clinical and demographic metadata was included differed by source and by participant, and the metadata was provided uncurated.

As regards this clone: Its antigen is currently not known. No quality values exist for individual bases; no much larger clone is one base distant.

TCRbeta CDR3 regions were amplified from genomic DNA using the immunoSEQ Assay, a bias-controlled multiplex PCR. From the authors' description of their analysis: Within the assay, amplification of reference gene primers was used to estimate how many nucleated cells each sample contained. Sequence reads were collapsed and filtered to measure the absolute abundance of every unique TCRbeta CDR3 rearrangement. For each sample, productive Simpson clonality was calculated as the square root of Simpson's diversity index across productive rearrangements. TCRdb took this table from immuneACCESS and kept in-frame rearrangements with V and J called. Such tables lack part of the clones; where checked against another copy, unresolved V genes explain under half of the gap, and the rest is unexplained. V and J calls and clone size are as listed in that table; D and trimming were resolved from the DNA. For this sample there are a few hundred thousand clones; about nine tenths appear just once. The ten largest account for 0.95% to 1.5% of the sample.

In the prospective study, participants were roughly 18 to 95 years old, resided in about two dozen geographic areas of the United States, and were enrolled through a virtual design. To assign participants to cohorts, the prospective study relied on clinical history that participants themselves reported in a screening survey and a study questionnaire. Mobile phlebotomists in the prospective study collected whole blood, serum and a nasopharyngeal or oropharyngeal swab from every participant. Prospective study participants could optionally give additional blood draws and questionnaires over a roughly 2-month period. Before DNA extraction, blood samples from the prospective study were shipped at room temperature or frozen. The specimen was PBMCs or T cells enriched from blood (not recorded which). The sequence derives from a human donor in a cohort exposed to, infected with or recovered from COVID-19 (not recorded which). The donor label of this sample is uncertain.

The CDR3 loop reads CASSIALAGVLSDYNEQFF. The DNA sequence follows: TGTGCCAGTAGTATAGCATTAGCGGGTGTGCTTTCGGACTACAATGAGCAGTTCTTC. The chain is encoded by TRBV19 joined to TRBJ2-1, and TRBD2 matches 7 of the central bases. Germline trimming: 1 base from V, 3 bases from J; junction bases outside gene matches: 15. CDR1 LNHDA and CDR2 SQIVND were looked up in the germline V gene (reference sequence). Inclusive of the bounding cysteine and phenylalanine, the CDR3 is 19 residues long. The only DNA kept is the CDR3, 57 bases in frame from the first base.